This is a list of T cell receptor beta chains from one sample in a study of identical twins. TCRdb ran MiXCR on the 5' RACE reads and lists one entry per CDR3 protein. The sample gives 200,000 to 300,000 distinct CDR3 sequences, 6.5% to 9% of which show up once; around 5.4% is in the top ten. These data were also reused for a study on yellow fever vaccine responses in identical twins.

Sequenced input: CD8+ T cells sorted from blood. The receptor set was obtained from a woman under 30 in good health. Each CDR3 is given with its conserved first and last residue. D genes are given only for firm matches. Size tells how often a clone was seen (once, few, many) or the class of an expanded clone, and some rows leave it out.

clone_size j_call cdr3_length d_call v_call cdr3_nt cdr3_aa
. TRBJ2-7 17 . TRBV11-3 TGTGCCAGCAGCTTAGAGCGCCGCGGACAGTCCTCCTACGAGCAGTACTTC CASSLERRGQSSYEQYF
. TRBJ2-5 16 . TRBV28 TGTGCCAGCAGTTTTCTGTTAGGGGAGTCCCAAGAGACCCAGTACTTC CASSFLLGESQETQYF
many TRBJ2-1 11 . TRBV28 TGTGCCAGCAGTACCTACAATGAGCAGTTCTTC CASSTYNEQFF
few TRBJ2-2 16 TRBD2 TRBV20-1 TGCAGTGCTGCGCCAGCGAGCAGCGGGAGGAACGGGGAGCTGTTTTTT CSAAPASSGRNGELFF
. TRBJ1-1 13 . TRBV9 TGTGCCAGCGCCCCGGGAGGCGGTGTTGAAGCTTTCTTT CASAPGGGVEAFF
few TRBJ1-3 14 . TRBV3-1 TGTGCCAGCAGCACGGGCGGGGAAAGAAACACCATATATTTT CASSTGGERNTIYF
. TRBJ2-3 16 . TRBV3-1 TGTGCCAGCAGCCCCGAGGCGGGAACTAGCACAGATACGCAGTATTTT CASSPEAGTSTDTQYF
. TRBJ2-3 17 . TRBV18 TGTGCCAGCTCACCACCGAGGGCAGAAAAAGGCTCCGATACGCAGTATTTT CASSPPRAEKGSDTQYF
many TRBJ2-1 14 TRBD1 TRBV28 TGTGCCAGCAGTTTCCGGACAGGTCCCAGTGAGCAGTTCTTC CASSFRTGPSEQFF
. TRBJ2-1 15 TRBD1 TRBV13 TGTGCCAGCAGCTTGGACAGGGATAAATACAATGAGCAGTTCTTC CASSLDRDKYNEQFF
few TRBJ2-7 17 TRBD2 TRBV5-1 TGCGCCAGCAGCCCAGGACTAGCGGGAACGAGCTCCTACGAGCAGTACTTC CASSPGLAGTSSYEQYF
. TRBJ2-1 16 . TRBV15 TGTGCCACCAGCACTCGTGGCTGGAGCTCCTACAATGAGCAGTTCTTC CATSTRGWSSYNEQFF
many TRBJ2-3 15 . TRBV11-3 TGTGCCAGCAGCTTAGGTCTAGCCGACACAGATACGCAGTATTTT CASSLGLADTDTQYF
few TRBJ2-2 17 TRBD1 TRBV20-1 TGCAGTGCTAGACGTATACAGGGGGCTCTGGACACCGGGGAGCTGTTTTTT CSARRIQGALDTGELFF
. TRBJ2-7 15 TRBD1 TRBV28 TGTGCCAGCAGTCCAATGGACAGGGGAAACTACGAGCAGTACTTC CASSPMDRGNYEQYF
. TRBJ2-3 14 TRBD1 TRBV5-1 TGCGCCAGCAGCCCGGACAGGGTGGGAGATACGCAGTATTTT CASSPDRVGDTQYF
. TRBJ2-3 14 . TRBV7-6 TGTGCCAGCAGCTTAGCAGGGGCCAGAGATACGCAGTATTTT CASSLAGARDTQYF
few TRBJ2-3 16 TRBD2 TRBV7-6 TGTGCCAGCAGCTTAACAGCGGGGGGTCGCACAGATACGCAGTATTTT CASSLTAGGRTDTQYF
few TRBJ2-1 15 . TRBV15 TGTGCCACCAGCAGGAAAACGACAGCTTACAATGAGCAGTTCTTC CATSRKTTAYNEQFF
. TRBJ2-2 15 . TRBV13 TGTGCCAGCAGCTGGCGACCAGGGTTCACCGGGGAGCTGTTTTTT CASSWRPGFTGELFF
many TRBJ2-5 14 . TRBV7-9 TGTGCCAGCAGCTACGCAGACAAGCGAGAGACCCAGTACTTC CASSYADKRETQYF
few TRBJ2-7 16 TRBD2 TRBV20-1 TGCAGTGCTATCGGACTAGCGGGAGGGCCGGTCGACGAGCAGTACTTC CSAIGLAGGPVDEQYF
. TRBJ2-5 14 TRBD1 TRBV27 TGTGCCAGCAGTTTAAACAGGGGAGAAGAGACCCAGTACTTC CASSLNRGEETQYF
few TRBJ2-1 13 . TRBV24-1 TGTGCCACCAGTTCGGAGGGTCACGACGAGCAGTTCTTC CATSSEGHDEQFF
many TRBJ1-5 14 . TRBV20-1 TGCAGTGCTAGTGTTAGGTTTCGGGATCAGCCCCAGCATTTT CSASVRFRDQPQHF
few TRBJ1-1 13 TRBD1 TRBV6-1 TGTGCCAGCAGGACAGGGGGCAAGACTGAAGCTTTCTTT CASRTGGKTEAFF
few TRBJ2-7 13 TRBD1 TRBV28 TGTGCCAGCAAGCGGACAGGGAGCTACGAGCAGTACTTC CASKRTGSYEQYF
many TRBJ1-2 14 TRBD1 TRBV7-9 TGTGCCAGTCTTGGAGGGGGCGCTAACTATGGCTACACCTTC CASLGGGANYGYTF
many TRBJ2-7 12 . TRBV12-3/TRBV12-4 TGTGCCAGCAGTTTGAAGCGGGACGAGCAGTACTTC CASSLKRDEQYF
. TRBJ2-3 16 . TRBV4-1 TGCGCCAGCAGCCAAGTAGGGGGGGGGAGCACAGATACGCAGTATTTT CASSQVGGGSTDTQYF
few TRBJ2-5 14 . TRBV2 TGTGCCAGCGAGGGGGAGGTGGGGCAAGAGACCCAGTACTTC CASEGEVGQETQYF
. TRBJ2-2 15 . TRBV15 TGTGCCACCAGCAGCAGGGCAGCGAACACCGGGGAGCTGTTTTTT CATSSRAANTGELFF
. TRBJ2-7 16 TRBD1 TRBV5-1 TGCGCCAGCAGCTTGGAAGGGGCAGGGGGCTCCTACGAGCAGTACTTC CASSLEGAGGSYEQYF
many TRBJ1-1 11 . TRBV4-1 TGCGCCAGCAGCCAAGGGGTTGAAGCTTTCTTT CASSQGVEAFF
. TRBJ2-1 13 TRBD2 TRBV15 TGTGCCATAACTAGCGGGAGGGTCTATGAGCAGTTCTTC CAITSGRVYEQFF
. TRBJ2-2 16 TRBD2 TRBV7-3 TGTGCCAGCAGCCCTCTAGCGGGAGTAGACCCCGGGGAGCTGTTTTTT CASSPLAGVDPGELFF
few TRBJ2-7 17 TRBD2 TRBV19 TGTGCCAGTAGCGCCGTAGTACTAGCGGTTGGCTCCTACGAGCAGTACTTC CASSAVVLAVGSYEQYF
many TRBJ2-1 13 TRBD1 TRBV10-3 TGTGCCATCTCCCGGGACAGCTACAATGAGCAGTTCTTC CAISRDSYNEQFF